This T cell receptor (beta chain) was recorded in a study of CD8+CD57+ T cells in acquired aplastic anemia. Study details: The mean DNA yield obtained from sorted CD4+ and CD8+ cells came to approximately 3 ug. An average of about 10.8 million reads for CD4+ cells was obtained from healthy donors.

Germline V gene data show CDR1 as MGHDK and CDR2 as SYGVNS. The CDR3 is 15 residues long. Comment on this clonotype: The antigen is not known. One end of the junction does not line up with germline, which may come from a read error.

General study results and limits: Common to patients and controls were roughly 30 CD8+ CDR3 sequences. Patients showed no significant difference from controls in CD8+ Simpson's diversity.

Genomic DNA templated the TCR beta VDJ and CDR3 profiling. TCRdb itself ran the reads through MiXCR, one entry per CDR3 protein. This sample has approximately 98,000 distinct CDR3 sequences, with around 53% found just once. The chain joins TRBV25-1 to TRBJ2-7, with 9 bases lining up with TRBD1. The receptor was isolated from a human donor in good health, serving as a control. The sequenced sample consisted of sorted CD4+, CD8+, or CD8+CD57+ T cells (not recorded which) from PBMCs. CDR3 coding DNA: TGTGCCATCAGTGAGTCGGCGAACAGGGGGCACGAGCAGTACTTC. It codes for CAISESANRGHEQYF.